This T cell receptor (beta chain) stems from a study of control samples from healthy donors and cancer patients. Clones were sequenced by immunoSEQ multiplex PCR, and TCRdb holds only the in-frame ones, with some missing. Of about 75,000 clones listed, about 93% are singletons. Germline V lookup: CDR1 MDHEN, CDR2 SYDVKM. The CDR3 loop spans 15 amino acids. Trimming left V 3 bases short and J 3 bases short, with 15 bases between. Sequencing was carried out using blood. The clonotype comes from a middle-aged woman in good health. The V gene is TRBV28, the J gene TRBJ2-7, with TRBD1 as a possible D gene (5 bases). The CDR3 sequence: CASSFRIARDYEQYF. Here the CDR3 DNA reads TGTGCCAGCAGTTTTCGAATCGCCAGGGACTACGAGCAGTACTTC.